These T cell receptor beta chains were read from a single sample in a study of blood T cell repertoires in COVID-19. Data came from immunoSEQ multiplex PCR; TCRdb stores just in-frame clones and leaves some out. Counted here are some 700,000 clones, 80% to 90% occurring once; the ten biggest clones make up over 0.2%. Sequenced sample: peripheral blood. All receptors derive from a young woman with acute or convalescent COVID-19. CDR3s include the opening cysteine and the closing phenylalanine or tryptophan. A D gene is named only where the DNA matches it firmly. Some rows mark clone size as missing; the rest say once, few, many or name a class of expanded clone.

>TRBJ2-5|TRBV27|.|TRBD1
TGTGCCAGCAGTGAGATCGGGACAGCCCCTAGTAGTGTGTACTTC
CASSEIGTAPSSVYF
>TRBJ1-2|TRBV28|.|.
TGTGCCATACCTGGGGGACAAATGGGCTACACCTTC
CAIPGGQMGYTF
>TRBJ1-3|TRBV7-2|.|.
TGTGCCAGCAGCTTGGGCCAGTACACCTCTGGAAACACCATATATTTT
CASSLGQYTSGNTIYF
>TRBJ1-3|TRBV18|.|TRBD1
TGTGCCAGCTCACCAGACAGGGGACGAGGAAACACCATATATTTT
CASSPDRGRGNTIYF
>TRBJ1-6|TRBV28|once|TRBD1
TGTGCCAGCAGTCCCCAAGGCGACAGGGGCCTCAATTCACCCCTCCACTTT
CASSPQGDRGLNSPLHF
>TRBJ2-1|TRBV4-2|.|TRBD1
TGTGCCAGCAGCCAAGACTCCGGACAGGGGGATAACAATGAGCAGTTCTTC
CASSQDSGQGDNNEQFF
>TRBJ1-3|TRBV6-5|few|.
TGTGCCAGCAGTCCCCCGGGGGTGAACACCATATATTTT
CASSPPGVNTIYF
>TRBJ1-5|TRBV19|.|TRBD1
TGTGCCAGTAGTATAGGGGACAGGGGGTCTAGCAATCAGCCCCAGCATTTT
CASSIGDRGSSNQPQHF
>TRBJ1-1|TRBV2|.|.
TGTGCCAGCTCGTTCCGGCCTGAGGCTGAAGCTTTCTTT
CASSFRPEAEAFF
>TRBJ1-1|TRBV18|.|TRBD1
TGTGCCAGCTCACCGGGACAGGAGCTTATGAACACTGAAGCTTTCTTT
CASSPGQELMNTEAFF
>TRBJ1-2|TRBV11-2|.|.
TGTGCCAGCAGCTCGGGGGGCGAAAGGGGCTACACCTTC
CASSSGGERGYTF
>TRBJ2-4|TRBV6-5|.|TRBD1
TGTGCCAGCAGCTCGACAGGGTCGGGCAAAAACATTCAGTACTTC
CASSSTGSGKNIQYF
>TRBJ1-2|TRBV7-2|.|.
TGTGCCAGCAGCTTAGGGCAGTTCTATGGCTACACCTTC
CASSLGQFYGYTF
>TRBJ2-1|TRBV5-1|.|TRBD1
TGCGCCAGCAGCATAACAGGGGGATACAATGAGCAGTTCTTC
CASSITGGYNEQFF
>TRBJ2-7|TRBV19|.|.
TGTGCCAGTAGTCCAGGAAGGTCCTACGAGCAGTACTTC
CASSPGRSYEQYF
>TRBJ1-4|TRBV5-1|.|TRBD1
TGCGCCAGCAGCTTATCGACAGGGATGATGGAAAAACTGTTTTTT
CASSLSTGMMEKLFF
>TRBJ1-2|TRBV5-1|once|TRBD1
TGCGCCAGCGGGACAGGGGGCGCAGGTGGCTACACCTTC
CASGTGGAGGYTF
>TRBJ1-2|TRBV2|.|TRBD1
TGTGCCAGCAGTGAAGCCGCTAACAGGGGAGGCTATGGCTACACCTTC
CASSEAANRGGYGYTF
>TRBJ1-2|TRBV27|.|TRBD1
TGTGCCAGCAGTTTGTTCCGGGGTGAGGGGGCTTATGGCTACACCTTC
CASSLFRGEGAYGYTF
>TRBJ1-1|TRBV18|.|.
TGTGCCAGCTCACCACCCGGGGGGAGCACTGAAGCTTTCTTT
CASSPPGGSTEAFF